The 15 T cell receptor beta chains in this list originate from one sample, sequenced in a study of beta chain features in type 1 diabetes. TCRB transcripts that were expressed got sequenced, as all of the isolated RNA had been reverse transcribed. TCRdb's table, derived via immunoSEQ multiplex PCR, lists solely in-frame clones and lacks some. The sample has almost 350,000 clones, approximately 8.2% seen once. Source material: central memory CD4+ T cells from blood. Every receptor here comes from a woman aged 18-35 years in good health.

The chain carries TRBV6-1 and TRBJ2-5, with D tentatively TRBD2 (6 bases). The CDR3 covers 14 residues. Germline V gene lookup returns CDR1 MNHNS and CDR2 SASEGT. The V gene lost 5 bases and the J gene lost 2 bases, with 12 bases spanning the gap. The CDR3 DNA reads TGTGCCAGCAGTCAACGGGACTGGCAAGAGACCCAGTACTTC. It specifies CASSQRDWQETQYF.

This clone was counted many times. The chain couples TRBV14 to TRBJ2-7; possibly TRBD1 or TRBD2 for D (6 bases each). The CDR3 length is 17 residues. Germline lookup yields CDR1 SGHDN and CDR2 FVKESK. The V end lost 4 bases, the J end lost 0 bases, and 19 bases lay between the germline ends. The DNA of the CDR3 is TGTGCCAGCAGCCTCTCTGGGGGGACACTTAGCTCCTACGAGCAGTACTTC. Translation: CASSLSGGTLSSYEQYF.

This chain uses TRBV7-9 with TRBJ2-3; perhaps TRBD2 as D (7 bases). The CDR3 is made up of 16 amino acids. V lost 5 bases, J lost 0 bases, and 15 bases lay in between. The germline gives CDR1 SEHNR, CDR2 FQNEAQ (reference sequence). In DNA, the CDR3 is TGTGCCAGCAGCCGGGGGGCTAGCGCTAGCACAGATACGCAGTATTTT. The encoded protein is CASSRGASASTDTQYF.

V is TRBV7-8 and J is TRBJ2-7; D ambiguous. Trimming removed 1 base from V and 7 bases from J, with 14 bases in between. The germline gives CDR1 SGHVS, CDR2 FQNEAQ. The CDR3 contains 14 residues. CDR3 coding DNA: TGTGCCAGCAGCTTAGGAAGGGTGGGTTCGGAGCAGTACTTC. It is translated as CASSLGRVGSEQYF.

The chain has TRBV7-9 and TRBJ2-5; perhaps TRBD2 as D (5 bases). Per the germline V gene, CDR1 is SEHNR and CDR2 is FQNEAQ (reference sequence). This CDR3 has 13 amino acids. Trimming cost V 5 bases and J 3 bases, with 10 bases left between them. As DNA, the CDR3 is TGTGCCAGCAGCCGGGGTATTGAAGAGACCCAGTACTTC. Amino acid sequence: CASSRGIEETQYF.

J is TRBJ2-6 and V is TRBV28, with a tentative D call TRBD1 (6 bases). V dropped 5 bases and J dropped 2 bases, with 13 bases sitting between them. CDR3 length equals 16 residues. The germline V gene encodes CDR1 MDHEN and CDR2 SYDVKM. CDR3 in DNA: TGTGCCAGCAGTCCACAGGGTGGGGCTGGGGCCAACGTCCTGACTTTC. The encoded protein is CASSPQGGAGANVLTF.

This clone was recorded a few times. Distinct nucleotide sequences in the sample also encode this CDR3. The rearrangement joins TRBV7-2 to TRBJ1-5; tentative D call: TRBD1 (6 bases). The CDR3 loop spans 15 amino acids. Trimming cost V 0 bases and J 2 bases, with 8 bases left between them. CDR1 is SGHTA, CDR2 FQGNSA, per germline. The CDR3 sequence: CASSLAGGGNQPQHF. The CDR3 DNA reads TGTGCCAGCAGCTTAGCAGGGGGGGGCAATCAGCCCCAGCATTTT.

This chain connects TRBV2 to TRBJ1-1; D is ambiguous. The CDR3 is made up of 12 amino acids. The germline gives CDR1 SNHLY, CDR2 FYNNEI. Trimming took 5 bases from V and 3 from J, leaving 7 bases between them. The CDR3 DNA sequence: TGTGCCAGCAGTTCGACCTACACTGAAGCTTTCTTT. Translation gives CASSSTYTEAFF.

This clone was observed at least ten times. The identical CDR3 is also encoded by other nucleotide sequences in the sample. The J gene is TRBJ2-5, the V gene TRBV18, with 8 bases that match TRBD1. The CDR3 is 14 amino acids. CDR1 KGHSH and CDR2 LQKENI come from the germline V gene. After removal of 1 base from V and 5 bases from J, the junction contained 3 bases not matched to a gene. CDR3 DNA sequence: TGTGCCAGCTCACCACTGACAGGGGAGGAGACCCAGTACTTC. As protein: CASSPLTGEETQYF.

This clone came up a few times. The chain carries TRBV28 and TRBJ2-6; weak D call: TRBD1 (6 bases). Germline V lookup: CDR1 MDHEN, CDR2 SYDVKM. The V end lost 4 bases, the J end lost 2 bases, and 21 bases lay between the germline ends. The CDR3 is 19 residues long. Here the CDR3 reads CASSYSGTWGPTGANVLTF. In DNA, the CDR3 is TGTGCCAGCAGTTACTCCGGGACATGGGGCCCTACTGGGGCCAACGTCCTGACTTTC.

The genes are TRBV7-9 and TRBJ2-3, with D perhaps TRBD2 (5 bases). Trimming took off 7 bases at V and 4 bases at J, with 18 bases between the two ends. This CDR3 is built from 15 residues. Germline V gene sequence: CDR1 SEHNR, CDR2 FQNEAQ (reference sequence). The CDR3 is CASTSASGGSDTQYF. The CDR3 bases are TGTGCCAGCACCTCCGCGTCAGGAGGCTCAGATACGCAGTATTTT.

This clone occurred a few times. The chain combines TRBV4-3 with TRBJ1-1, with D possibly TRBD1 on 5 matching bases. V was shortened by 4 bases and J by 7 bases, with 16 bases between the two germline ends. This CDR3 is 14 amino acids long. Per germline, CDR1 LGHNA and CDR2 YSLEER. The CDR3, as DNA: TGCGCCAGCAGCCCCGGACATGGAGTAAATGAAGCTTTCTTT. It specifies CASSPGHGVNEAFF.

The J gene is TRBJ2-5, the V gene TRBV5-1; 11 bases are shared with TRBD1. This CDR3 has 16 amino acids. Germline V gene sequence: CDR1 SGHRS, CDR2 YFSETQ. The V gene end was trimmed by 1 base and the J gene end by 5 bases; junction bases not matched to a gene: 7. CDR3 amino acids: CASSLFWTGGAETQYF. As DNA, the CDR3 is TGCGCCAGCAGCTTGTTCTGGACAGGGGGCGCTGAGACCCAGTACTTC. Full variable domain (outside the CDR3, taken from reference TRBV5-1 and TRBJ2-5): KAGVTQTPRYLIKTRGQQVTLSCSPISGHRSVSWYQQTPGQGLQFLFEYFSETQRNKGNFPGRFSGRQFSNSRSEMNVSTLELGDSALYLCASSLFWTGGAETQYFGPGTRLLVL.

This clone turned up a few times. J is TRBJ2-1 and V is TRBV19; 9 nucleotides align to TRBD1. This CDR3 is 13 amino acids long. V was clipped by 7 bases and J by 7 bases; unmatched bases: 5. Germline CDR1 is LNHDA and CDR2 is SQIVND (reference sequence). The CDR3 region is CASTGQGRNEQFF. CDR3 coding DNA: TGTGCCAGTACAGGACAGGGGAGAAATGAGCAGTTCTTC.

The V and J genes are TRBV4-2 and TRBJ1-5, with 9 bases identical to TRBD1. CDR1 is LGHNA, CDR2 YNFKEQ, per germline. Trimming took 4 bases from V and 2 from J; bases not matched to a gene: 6. CDR3 length equals 16 residues. The CDR3 sequence: CASSREGQGGNQPQHF. CDR3 nucleotides: TGTGCCAGCAGCCGTGAGGGACAGGGAGGCAATCAGCCCCAGCATTTT.